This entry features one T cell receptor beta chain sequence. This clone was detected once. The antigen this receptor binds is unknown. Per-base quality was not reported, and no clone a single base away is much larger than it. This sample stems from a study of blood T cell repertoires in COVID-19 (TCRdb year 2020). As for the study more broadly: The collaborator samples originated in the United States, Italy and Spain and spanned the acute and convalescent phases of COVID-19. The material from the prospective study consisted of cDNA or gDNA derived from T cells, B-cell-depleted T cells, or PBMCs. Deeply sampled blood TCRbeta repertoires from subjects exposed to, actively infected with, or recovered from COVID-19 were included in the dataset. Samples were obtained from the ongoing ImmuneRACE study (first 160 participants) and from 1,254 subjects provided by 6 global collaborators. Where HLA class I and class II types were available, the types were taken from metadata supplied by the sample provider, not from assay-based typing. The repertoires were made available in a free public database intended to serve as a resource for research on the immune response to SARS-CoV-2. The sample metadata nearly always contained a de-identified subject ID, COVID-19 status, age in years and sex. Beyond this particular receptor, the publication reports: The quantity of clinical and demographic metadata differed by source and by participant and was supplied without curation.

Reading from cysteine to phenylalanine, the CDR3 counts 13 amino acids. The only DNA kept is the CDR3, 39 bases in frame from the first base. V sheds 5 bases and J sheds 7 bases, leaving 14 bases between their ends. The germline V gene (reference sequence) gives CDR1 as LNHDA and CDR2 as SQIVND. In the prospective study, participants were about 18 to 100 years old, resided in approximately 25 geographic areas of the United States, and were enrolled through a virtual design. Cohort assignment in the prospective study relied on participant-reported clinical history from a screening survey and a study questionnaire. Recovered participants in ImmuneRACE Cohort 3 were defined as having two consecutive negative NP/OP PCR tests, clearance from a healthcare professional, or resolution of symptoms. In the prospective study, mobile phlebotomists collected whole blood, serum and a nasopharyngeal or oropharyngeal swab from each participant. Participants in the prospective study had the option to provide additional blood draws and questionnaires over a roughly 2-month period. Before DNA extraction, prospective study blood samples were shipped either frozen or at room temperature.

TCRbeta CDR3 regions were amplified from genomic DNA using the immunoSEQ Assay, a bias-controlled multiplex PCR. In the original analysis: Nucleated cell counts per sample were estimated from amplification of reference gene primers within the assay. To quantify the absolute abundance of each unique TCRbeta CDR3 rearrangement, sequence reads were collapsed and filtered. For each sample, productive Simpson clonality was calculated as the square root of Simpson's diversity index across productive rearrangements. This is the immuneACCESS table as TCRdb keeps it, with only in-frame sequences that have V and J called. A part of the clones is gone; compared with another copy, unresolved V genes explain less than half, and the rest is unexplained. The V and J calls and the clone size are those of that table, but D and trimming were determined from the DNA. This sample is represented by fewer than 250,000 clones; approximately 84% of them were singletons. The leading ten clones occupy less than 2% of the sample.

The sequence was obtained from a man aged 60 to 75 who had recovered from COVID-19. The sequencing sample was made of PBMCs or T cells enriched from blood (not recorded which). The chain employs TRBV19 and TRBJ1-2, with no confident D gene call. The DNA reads TGTGCCAGTAGTCCCCGGTGGGAGGCTGGCTACACCTTC. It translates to CASSPRWEAGYTF.